This T cell receptor beta chain was sequenced during a study of graft-versus-host responses after intestinal transplantation (dated by TCRdb to the early 2020s). Regarding the complete study: The transplants that recipients got were multivisceral, liver-intestinal, or isolated intestinal. All recipients received anti-thymocyte globulin induction followed by maintenance tacrolimus and steroids for around three years. To identify alloreactive clones, pre-transplant mixed lymphocyte reaction products were sequenced and compared with unstimulated pre-transplant donor and recipient T cells. A peak of at least 4% donor T cells among recipient peripheral blood mononuclear cells was the definition used for donor T cell macrochimerism. Instead of going to the commercial service, samples from a few later patients were sequenced in-house on an Illumina MiSeq and processed with MiXCR. After intestinal transplantation, graft-versus-host and host-versus-graft alloreactive T cell clones in the graft, circulation and bone marrow were tracked using bulk TCR-beta CDR3 sequencing. A cohort of under 30 intestinal transplant recipients, including one retransplant, was enrolled, and a few patients lacking pretransplant specimens were excluded.

The CDR3, from cysteine to phenylalanine, totals 13 residues. Just CDR3 DNA is preserved here, 39 bases in frame from base 1. The V and J ends are trimmed by 10 bases and 1 base, leaving 14 bases between them. The germline V gene specifies MNHNS as CDR1 and SASEGT as CDR2. Beyond this particular receptor, the publication reports: Early after transplant, peak levels of circulating GvH clones were associated with declines in HvG clones. Patients with donor T cell macrochimerism had high GvH to HvG T cell clonal ratios in their allografts. GvH clones were found in recipient bone marrow, and some of the GvH clones appeared earlier in ileal mucosa or blood, which is consistent with an intestinal mucosal origin. The conclusions were limited by the relatively low number and heterogeneity of the intestinal transplant patients.

The library came from the immunoSEQ multiplex PCR assay. In most patients, genomic DNA was isolated using the Qiagen DNeasy Blood and Tissue Kit and sent frozen to Adaptive Biotechnologies for TCR sequencing. For most patients, high-throughput TCR-beta CDR3 sequencing of genomic DNA was performed by Adaptive Biotechnologies. The original pipeline was this. Adaptive's ImmunoSEQ software was the source of the TCR sequencing data for roughly 19 patients, while a few other patients were processed with MiXCR and VDJtools. To correct CD4 versus CD8 sorting errors, any sequence found in both subsets at a frequency ratio below 5:1 was removed. CDR3 nucleotide sequences shared by donor and recipient were removed because the origin of these sequences could not be assigned. To count as alloreactive, a clone needed at least 2-fold expansion over unstimulated cells and a minimum CFSE-low frequency of 0.002% (template counts) or 0.001% (read counts). A clone was considered mappable if detected in the sequenced pre-transplant spleen, lymph node, or MLR CFSE-low populations of the donor or recipient. The cumulative frequency of alloreactive clones was calculated as a percentage of all sequences, weighted by copy number. This is the immuneACCESS table as TCRdb keeps it, with only in-frame sequences that have V and J called. A part of the clones is gone; compared with another copy, unresolved V genes explain less than half, and the rest is unexplained. The D gene and trimming were derived from the DNA, and the V and J assignments and clone size from that table. The sample includes tens of thousands of clones, with around two fifths observed a single time. The ten biggest clones cover over 1.1% of the sample.

Taken with the paper, the label for time point translates to: cells obtained before transplantation from donor or recipient. In mixed lymphocyte reactions, 200,000 CFSE-labeled pre-transplant responders were plated with 200,000 irradiated violet-dye-labeled stimulators and cultured for over five days. After the mixed lymphocyte reaction, proliferating CD3+CD4+CFSE-low and CD3+CD8+CFSE-low responder cells were FACS-sorted on a BD Influx sorter. A few counts support this clone. No much larger clone exists at a distance of one base, and base qualities are not known. This receptor was taken from a human patient who was an organ donor for intestinal transplantation. Specimen: alloreactive CD8+ T cells from a mixed lymphocyte reaction culture, collected before transplantation. The cell subset or site label, as the study defines it: CFSE-low proliferating T cells sorted from approximately six-day pre-transplant mixed lymphocyte reaction (GvH or HvG direction). This sequence uses TRBV6-1 and TRBJ2-7; the D gene cannot be named for sure. The DNA sequence is given as TGTGCCACCCGAGAGGTTTCTTCCTACGAGCAGTACTTC. This sequence encodes CATREVSSYEQYF.